A selection of T cell receptor beta chains follows, all from one sample in a study of a mutant IDH1 vaccine in newly diagnosed glioma. These TCRs are of unknown antigen specificity. Produced via immunoSEQ multiplex PCR; TCRdb's table is partial and in-frame only. The table has roughly 62,000 clones, about 88% seen once. The sequences come from PBMCs, collected from a glioma patient whose treatment included an IDH1 peptide vaccine. Receptors originate from a man between 40 and 49 years old with glioma. CDR3s include the opening cysteine and the closing phenylalanine or tryptophan. The D gene is left open where the match is weak. Clone size is stated in some rows and not others, as once, few, many or a class when expanded.

clone_size j_call d_call v_call cdr3_nt cdr3_aa
. TRBJ1-1 . TRBV29-1 TGCAGCGTTGCGAGGGGTGGGGGGCCTGAAGCTTTCTTT CSVARGGGPEAFF
. TRBJ1-1 . TRBV11-2 TGTGCCAGCAGCTTACAGGCCCAACCCGGCACTGAAGCTTTCTTT CASSLQAQPGTEAFF
. TRBJ2-3 TRBD2 TRBV28 TGTGCCAGCAGTTTACGGGGACTAGCGGCCACAGATACGCAGTATTTT CASSLRGLAATDTQYF
once TRBJ2-7 . TRBV7-2 TGTGCCAGCAGCACCACAGGCGAGCAGTACTTC CASSTTGEQYF
. TRBJ1-3 . TRBV28 TGTGCCAGCAGTTTAGGGGTGGGGCCCAATTCCCCCACAAACACCATATATTTT CASSLGVGPNSPTNTIYF
few TRBJ1-2 TRBD1 TRBV2 TGTGCCAGCAGAACAGGGGGCTGGGGCTACACCTTC CASRTGGWGYTF
. TRBJ2-3 . TRBV4-1 TGCGCCAGCAGCCCACGTGGGACTCGAGGACCAGATACGCAGTATTTT CASSPRGTRGPDTQYF
. TRBJ2-1 . TRBV10-2 TGCGCCAGCAGTGAGCCCGGGGGGCCATACAATGAGCAGTTCTTC CASSEPGGPYNEQFF
once TRBJ2-7 TRBD2 TRBV19 TGTGCCAGTAGTATGGGGAGGGGCGAGCAGTACTTC CASSMGRGEQYF
once TRBJ1-2 TRBD1 TRBV29-1 TGCAGCGCCAGCCGGACAGGGGGGGACGATGGCTACACCTTC CSASRTGGDDGYTF
. TRBJ1-6 . TRBV19 TGTGCCAGTAGTCCCGGCCTCGGGGGGGCCTATAATTCACCCCTCCACTTT CASSPGLGGAYNSPLHF
once TRBJ1-2 . TRBV5-1 TGCGCCAGCAGCTTGGAAATGACGTGGGCTGGATCCGGCTACACCTTC CASSLEMTWAGSGYTF
. TRBJ2-1 . TRBV18 TGTGCCAGCTCACCAACAGAAAGCTCCTACAATGAGCAGTTCTTC CASSPTESSYNEQFF
. TRBJ2-3 . TRBV27 TGTGCCAGCAGTTTAAGGTTCGCCACAGATACGCAGTATTTT CASSLRFATDTQYF
. TRBJ1-2 TRBD1 TRBV11-2 TGTGCCAGCAGCCGGGACAGGGACTATGGCTACACCTTC CASSRDRDYGYTF
. TRBJ2-5 . TRBV9 TGTGCCAGCAGCGTAGGTCCGAGCGTGGGGAATCTTGAGACCCAGTACTTC CASSVGPSVGNLETQYF
. TRBJ2-2 TRBD2 TRBV10-3 TGTGCCATCAGTGGCGCGGGACTAGCAGGGAACACCGGGGAGCTGTTTTTT CAISGAGLAGNTGELFF
. TRBJ1-3 . TRBV9 TGTGCCAGCAGCGCCCACCCCTCGGGGTCTGGAAACACCATATATTTT CASSAHPSGSGNTIYF
. TRBJ1-1 . TRBV18 TGTGCCAGCTCACCACAGGCTGAGAACACTGAAGCTTTCTTT CASSPQAENTEAFF
. TRBJ1-4 TRBD1 TRBV29-1 TGCAGCGTTGGGGGACAGGGGTGGGAAAAACTGTTTTTT CSVGGQGWEKLFF
. TRBJ2-1 TRBD1 TRBV11-3 TGTGCCAGCAGCTTAGCCAGGGGGCTAGATGAGCAGTTCTTC CASSLARGLDEQFF
. TRBJ2-2 TRBD1 TRBV11-2 TGTGCCAGCAGTCTAGTTGGGGGACAGAGCACCGGGGAGCTGTTTTTT CASSLVGGQSTGELFF
few TRBJ2-1 . TRBV5-1 TGCGCCAGTAATGAGCAGTTCTTC CASNEQFF
. TRBJ2-1 . TRBV2 TGTGCCAGCAGCCCCCCTGAGCCCTCGTTATACAATGAGCAGTTCTTC CASSPPEPSLYNEQFF
once TRBJ1-1 . TRBV11-2 TGTGCCAGCAGCTTCTCCGGACTCACTGAAGCTTTCTTT CASSFSGLTEAFF
. TRBJ2-7 TRBD1 TRBV29-1 TGCAGCGTCGGGACAGGGGGCTACGAGCAGTACTTC CSVGTGGYEQYF
once TRBJ2-7 . TRBV7-8 TGTGCCAGCAGCTTAGGGACTACTGTAGTCTACGAGCAGTACTTC CASSLGTTVVYEQYF
. TRBJ2-7 TRBD2 TRBV27 TGTGCCAGCAGTTTGGGGAGGGACGGAGCCTCCTACGAGCAGTACTTC CASSLGRDGASYEQYF
. TRBJ1-5 TRBD1 TRBV5-1 TGCGCCAGCAGTTGGGGACAGGGCAATCAGCCCCAGCATTTT CASSWGQGNQPQHF
once TRBJ2-1 . TRBV27 TGTGCCAGCAGCCCGGGGGTTAGCTCCTACAATGAGCAGTTCTTC CASSPGVSSYNEQFF
. TRBJ2-1 TRBD1 TRBV11-2 TGTGCCAGCAGCTTAGGGACAGGTTGGTCGGGTGAGCAGTTCTTC CASSLGTGWSGEQFF
. TRBJ2-7 . TRBV5-4 TGTGCCAGCAGCCTAGGACAGCGGGGACCGATATACGAGCAGTACTTC CASSLGQRGPIYEQYF
. TRBJ2-3 TRBD1 TRBV5-6 TGTGCCAGCAGCTTGGTAGGTAGCGAAGGGACAGGCACAGATACGCAGTATTTT CASSLVGSEGTGTDTQYF
once TRBJ1-1 . TRBV10-2 TGCGCCAGCAGTGCCAGGGGCAACACTGAAGCTTTCTTT CASSARGNTEAFF
. TRBJ2-2 TRBD2 TRBV4-2 TGTGCCAGCAGCCTAACGACTAGCGGGGGGTGGGCCGGGGAGCTGTTTTTT CASSLTTSGGWAGELFF
. TRBJ1-1 . TRBV18 TGTGCCAGCTCACCAATGCCAGCAGACTTGAACACTGAAGCTTTCTTT CASSPMPADLNTEAFF
. TRBJ2-1 TRBD2 TRBV7-9 TGTGCCAGCAGCCCCGGACTAGCGGGAGTTGAGCAGTTCTTC CASSPGLAGVEQFF
. TRBJ1-1 . TRBV7-6 TGTGCCAGCAGCTGGAGGGGGGACACTGAAGCTTTCTTT CASSWRGDTEAFF
. TRBJ2-7 TRBD1 TRBV28 TGTGCCAGCAGTCGCGAGGGGGCCGAGCAGTACTTC CASSREGAEQYF
. TRBJ2-5 . TRBV7-9 TGTGCCAGCAGCTCCCAAGGTGGGGCGGTGGAAGAGACCCAGTACTTC CASSSQGGAVEETQYF
. TRBJ1-2 TRBD1 TRBV30 TGTGCCTCACCCTCCGGGACAGCTAACTATGGCTACACCTTC CASPSGTANYGYTF
. TRBJ1-1 . TRBV13 TGTGCCAGCAGCTTGATTGGGAAGAACACTGAAGCTTTCTTT CASSLIGKNTEAFF
. TRBJ1-2 . TRBV11-2 TGTGCCAGCAGCTTAGGGGTCCCGAATGGCTACACCTTC CASSLGVPNGYTF
. TRBJ1-5 . TRBV7-2 TGTGCCAGCAGCCCACAACAGGGTATCAATCAGCCCCAGCATTTT CASSPQQGINQPQHF
. TRBJ2-5 . TRBV6-6 TGTGCCAGCAGTGCCCAAGAGACCCAGTACTTC CASSAQETQYF
. TRBJ1-3 . TRBV4-1 TGCGCCAGCAGCCGATTAGTAGGGGCGGGAAACACCATATATTTT CASSRLVGAGNTIYF
. TRBJ2-5 TRBD2 TRBV9 TGTGCCAGCAGCACCCCCGGGACTAGCGGGAGGGTGAGGGAGACCCAGTACTTC CASSTPGTSGRVRETQYF